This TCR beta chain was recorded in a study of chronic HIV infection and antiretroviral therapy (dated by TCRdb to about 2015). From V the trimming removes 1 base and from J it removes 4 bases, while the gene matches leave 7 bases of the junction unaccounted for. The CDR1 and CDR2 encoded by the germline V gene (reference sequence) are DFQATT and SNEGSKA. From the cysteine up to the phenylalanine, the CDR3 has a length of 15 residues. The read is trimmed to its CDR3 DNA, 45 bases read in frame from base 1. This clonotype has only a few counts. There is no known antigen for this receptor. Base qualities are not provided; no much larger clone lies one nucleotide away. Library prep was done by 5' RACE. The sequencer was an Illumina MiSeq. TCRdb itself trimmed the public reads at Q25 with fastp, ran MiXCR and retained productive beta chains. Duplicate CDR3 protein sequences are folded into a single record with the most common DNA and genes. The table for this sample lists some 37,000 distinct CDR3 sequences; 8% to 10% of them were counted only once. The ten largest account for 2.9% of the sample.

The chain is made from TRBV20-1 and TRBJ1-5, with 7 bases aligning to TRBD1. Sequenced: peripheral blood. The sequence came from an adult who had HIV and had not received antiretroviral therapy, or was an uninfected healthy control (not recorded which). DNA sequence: TGCAGTGCTAGAGCCCCGACAGGGCAAAATCAGCCCCAGCATTTT. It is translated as CSARAPTGQNQPQHF.